Listed here are 24 T cell receptor beta chains from one sample, sequenced in a study of T cells of healthy individuals. TCRdb independently ran MiXCR on the 5' RACE reads; one entry per CDR3 protein. The sample yields 100,000 or so distinct CDR3 sequences, roughly a sixth seen once. Receptors were obtained from a human donor in good health.

In this sample, this clonotype turned up a few times. The chain links TRBV13 to TRBJ1-3, with 9 bases that match TRBD1. Losses at the gene ends were 5 bases for V and 4 bases for J; bases not matched to a gene: 3. This CDR3 has 14 amino acids. Germline V gives CDR1 PRHDT, CDR2 FYEKMQ (reference sequence). The CDR3 sequence is CASSRDRGGNTIYF. In DNA, the CDR3 is TGTGCCAGCAGCCGAGACAGGGGGGGAAACACCATATATTTT.

At least ten counts were recorded for this clonotype. The chain is built from TRBV29-1 and TRBJ2-7; D is unclear. From germline, CDR1 is SQVTM and CDR2 ANQGSEA. Between the trimmed V and J ends, which lost 7 bases and 2 bases, there was a span of 18 bases. This CDR3 is 14 amino acids long. The CDR3 DNA reads as TGCAGCGCCGCCTATGGAAGACCCCCCTACGAGCAGTACTTC. Its translation: CSAAYGRPPYEQYF.

The chain combines TRBV20-1 with TRBJ2-3; 9 nucleotides align to TRBD2. This CDR3 is built from 13 residues. Losses at the gene ends were 6 bases for V and 8 bases for J; bases not matched to a gene: 9. Germline CDR1 and CDR2: DFQATT and SNEGSKA (reference sequence). This CDR3 is CSAAGGSGGTQYF. The CDR3 coding sequence is TGCAGTGCGGCGGGAGGGTCCGGGGGTACGCAGTATTTT.

Written as DNA, the CDR3 is TGCGCCAGCAGCCAATTTGGGTTGGAAACAGATACGCAGTATTTT. Its protein is CASSQFGLETDTQYF. The gene calls are TRBV4-1 and TRBJ2-3; the D is unclear. V gave up 2 bases and J gave up 3 bases, with 12 bases separating them. Germline assignment: CDR1 MGHRA and CDR2 YSYEKL. The length of the CDR3 is 15 residues.

This clonotype was seen at least ten times. The chain recombines TRBV2 with TRBJ1-1, with a weak D call TRBD1 (5 bases). The germline V gene encodes CDR1 SNHLY and CDR2 FYNNEI. This CDR3 has 13 amino acids. Trimming left V 4 bases short and J 7 bases short, with 13 bases between. CDR3 DNA: TGTGCCAGCAGTGCTATCGGGGCCTTTGAAGCTTTCTTT. It codes for CASSAIGAFEAFF.

This chain joins TRBV11-3 and TRBJ2-1, with a possible D match to TRBD1 (6 bases). CDR1 SGHNT and CDR2 YENEEA come from the germline V gene. This CDR3 is 15 amino acids long. V lost 5 bases to trimming and J lost 2 bases, with 13 bases between them. Written as DNA, the CDR3 is TGTGCCAGCAGCCGACGGGCAGGGGCCTACAATGAGCAGTTCTTC. This gives the protein CASSRRAGAYNEQFF. The full variable domain, its missing parts supplied by reference TRBV11-3 and TRBJ2-1, is EAGVVQSPRYKIIEKKQPVAFWCNPISGHNTLYWYLQNLGQGPELLIRYENEEAVDDSQLPKDRFSAERLKGVDSTLKIQPAELGDSAVYLCASSRRAGAYNEQFFGPGTRLTVL.

There are a few counts of this clonotype. This chain connects TRBV7-2 to TRBJ1-5; D unclear. V was cut by 4 bases and J by 6 bases, with 16 bases left in between. This CDR3 has 15 residues. Germline V CDR1 and CDR2: SGHTA, FQGNSA. The CDR3 is CASSSSTVTGQPQHF. The CDR3 DNA reads TGTGCCAGCAGCTCCTCCACGGTAACGGGTCAGCCCCAGCATTTT.

This clonotype showed up just a few times. This chain's CDR3 is CASRRTGTGSYEQYF. As DNA, the CDR3 is TGTGCCAGCAGACGCACCGGGACTGGGAGCTACGAGCAGTACTTC. V gene TRBV7-2 combines with J gene TRBJ2-7, with D possibly being TRBD2 (6 bases). The CDR3 length is 15 residues. Germline assignment: CDR1 SGHTA and CDR2 FQGNSA. V was clipped by 6 bases and J by 3 bases, with 18 bases between them.

This clonotype was detected ten times or more. V and J are TRBV6-2 or TRBV6-3 and TRBJ1-5; D not resolved. V lost 6 bases and J 0 bases, leaving 9 bases between the germline ends. Germline V CDR1 and CDR2: MNHEY, SVGEGT. The CDR3 has 14 residues. DNA of the CDR3: TGTGCCAGCAGCCCTCAGTCTAGCAATCAGCCCCAGCATTTT. Encoded protein: CASSPQSSNQPQHF.

The CDR3 DNA reads TGTGCCAGCAGCCGACTATCTAGCGGAAACACAGATACGCAGTATTTT. Translated, it gives CASSRLSSGNTDTQYF. The genes are TRBV6-2 or TRBV6-3 and TRBJ2-3, with 7 nucleotides matching TRBD2. The CDR3 spans 16 residues. The trim removed 6 bases at V and 2 bases at J, leaving 11 bases unmatched. Germline V gives CDR1 MNHEY, CDR2 SVGEGT.

This clonotype was seen more than once but under ten times. V gene TRBV2 combines with J gene TRBJ1-2, with TRBD1 identical over 8 bases. Germline CDR1 SNHLY, CDR2 FYNNEI. The V and J ends lost 4 bases and 8 bases, in that order; junction bases with no gene match: 9. The CDR3 runs 14 residues. For the CDR3, the DNA is TGTGCCAGCAGTGGGACGACAGGGGTTCTGGGCTACACCTTC. It codes for CASSGTTGVLGYTF.

This clonotype has at least ten counts. The chain joins TRBV6-4 to TRBJ2-2, with 10 bases fitting TRBD2. Germline lookup yields CDR1 MRHNA and CDR2 SNTAGT. The CDR3 sequence is 15 residues long. Trimming at V came to 0 bases and at J to 6 bases, leaving 1 base not matched to a gene. The CDR3 is CASSDSAGGPGELFF. The CDR3 nucleotides read TGTGCCAGCAGTGACTCAGCGGGGGGGCCCGGGGAGCTGTTTTTT.

V is TRBV3-1 and J is TRBJ1-2; no clear D gene. This CDR3 is 14 amino acids long. CDR1 is LGHDT, CDR2 YNNKEL, per germline (reference sequence). V was trimmed by 6 bases and J by 6 bases, leaving 17 bases between them. The CDR3 sequence: CASREAASVNGYTF. The CDR3 nucleotides are TGTGCCAGCAGGGAGGCAGCCTCTGTCAATGGCTACACCTTC.

This sequence joins TRBV27 and TRBJ1-5; possible D gene TRBD1, 5 bases. The CDR3 has 13 residues. From germline, CDR1 is MNHEY and CDR2 SMNVEV (reference sequence). V dropped 5 bases and J dropped 11 bases, with 16 bases sitting between them. CDR3 sequence (DNA): TGTGCCAGCAGTCTCGGATGGGGCTCAGCCCAGCATTTT. Residues: CASSLGWGSAQHF.

The chain links TRBV6-2 or TRBV6-3 to TRBJ1-1; D not resolved. The CDR3 extends over 12 amino acids. Germline CDR1 reads MNHEY; CDR2 reads SVGEGT. The ends were cut back, 0 bases at V and 11 bases at J, with 10 bases in the middle. CDR3 protein: CASSYSGQSAFF. CDR3 bases: TGTGCCAGCAGTTACTCGGGCCAATCGGCTTTCTTT.

This sequence joins TRBV5-1 and TRBJ2-1; 13 positions match TRBD2. Germline-derived CDR1 and CDR2 are SGHRS and YFSETQ. This CDR3 region has 14 residues. V dropped 3 bases and J dropped 10; count of bases not matched to a gene: 4. CDR3 sequence: CASSSGLAGDEQFF. The CDR3 DNA sequence: TGCGCCAGCAGCTCTGGACTAGCGGGGGACGAGCAGTTCTTC.

This clonotype has a handful of counts. The chain is built from TRBV28 and TRBJ2-2; D is undetermined. The length of the CDR3 is 16 residues. With 3 bases removed from V and 2 bases from J, the gap between germline ends came to 13 bases. Looked up from germline, CDR1 is MDHEN and CDR2 is SYDVKM. The CDR3 here is CASSLDPPANTGELFF. Here the CDR3 DNA reads TGTGCCAGCAGTTTGGACCCCCCCGCTAACACCGGGGAGCTGTTTTTT.

Written as DNA, the CDR3 is TGTGCCAGCAGCTTGGAGGGTGGTAGGCGGCCAGATACGCAGTATTTT. Protein sequence: CASSLEGGRRPDTQYF. The chain joins TRBV5-6 to TRBJ2-3; D call uncertain. This CDR3 comprises 16 residues. Germline V gene lookup returns CDR1 SGHDT and CDR2 YYEEEE. Trimming removed 0 bases from V and 4 bases from J, with 15 bases in between.

This clonotype was observed at least ten times. V and J are TRBV4-3 and TRBJ2-7; 8 bases are shared with TRBD1. In germline, CDR1 is LGHNA, CDR2 YSLEER. The V segment lost 0 bases and the J segment 7 bases; nucleotides outside the gene matches: 8. The CDR3 contains 15 residues. In nucleotides, the CDR3 is TGCGCCAGCAGCCAAGACCGGGGCAGGGGGCAAGAGCAGTACTTC. The encoded protein is CASSQDRGRGQEQYF.

This clonotype appeared many times. The rearrangement uses TRBV9 and TRBJ2-5; TRBD1 might be the D (6 bases). Looked up from germline, CDR1 is SGDLS and CDR2 is YYNGEE. CDR3 length equals 15 residues. The V and J ends lost 0 bases and 1 base respectively, with 10 bases between them. This CDR3 reads CASSVAGVTQETQYF. The CDR3 DNA sequence: TGTGCCAGCAGCGTAGCAGGGGTGACCCAAGAGACCCAGTACTTC.

The chain employs TRBV15 and TRBJ2-2; no definite D call. The ends were cut back, 1 base at V and 6 bases at J, with 9 bases in the middle. This CDR3 contains 14 residues. The germline CDR1 and CDR2 sequences are LNHNV and YYDKDF (reference sequence). The DNA for the CDR3 is TGTGCCACCAGCAGAGTGGGCGACGCCGGGGAGCTGTTTTTT. Its translation: CATSRVGDAGELFF.

Regarding this clonotype: This may come from a read error, since a much larger clone is one base off. This rearrangement joins TRBV6-2 or TRBV6-3 to TRBJ2-6; D is perhaps TRBD1 (5 bases). Germline CDR1 reads MNHEY; CDR2 reads SVGEGT. The CDR3 sequence is 15 residues long. CDR3 in DNA: TGTGTCAGCAGTAGGGGCGACTCTGGGGCCAACGTCCTGACTTTC. Amino acids: CVSSRGDSGANVLTF.

This clonotype appeared a few times. This chain's CDR3 is CASSPPARYEQYF. The CDR3 DNA is TGTGCCAGCTCACCACCAGCGCGCTACGAGCAGTACTTC. This chain uses TRBV18 with TRBJ2-7; D call uncertain. Germline V gene lookup returns CDR1 KGHSH and CDR2 LQKENI. Trimming stripped 0 bases from V and 3 bases from J, with 6 bases between. The CDR3 runs to 13 residues.

The gene calls are TRBV29-1 and TRBJ2-7; 8 nucleotides agree with TRBD1. The V segment lost 2 bases and the J segment 1 base; nucleotides outside the gene matches: 4. The CDR3 has 14 residues. Germline V gene lookup returns CDR1 SQVTM and CDR2 ANQGSEA. The CDR3 DNA reads as TGCAGCGTTGAAAGAGGACAGGGTTCCTACGAGCAGTACTTC. Its translation is CSVERGQGSYEQYF.